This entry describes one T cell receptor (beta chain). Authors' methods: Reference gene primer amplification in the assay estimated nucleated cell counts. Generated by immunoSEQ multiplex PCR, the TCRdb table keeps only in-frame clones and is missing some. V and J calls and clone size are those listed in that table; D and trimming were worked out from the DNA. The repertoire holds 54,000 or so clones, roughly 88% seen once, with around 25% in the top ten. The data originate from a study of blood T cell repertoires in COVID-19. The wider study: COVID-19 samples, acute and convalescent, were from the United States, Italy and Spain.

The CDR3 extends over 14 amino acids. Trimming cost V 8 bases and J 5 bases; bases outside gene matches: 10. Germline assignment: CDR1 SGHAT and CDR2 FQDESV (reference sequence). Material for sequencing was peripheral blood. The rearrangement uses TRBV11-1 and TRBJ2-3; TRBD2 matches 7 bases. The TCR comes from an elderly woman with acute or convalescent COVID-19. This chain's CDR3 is CASVWSGGEDTQYF. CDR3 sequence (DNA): TGTGCCAGCGTTTGGTCGGGGGGAGAAGATACGCAGTATTTT.